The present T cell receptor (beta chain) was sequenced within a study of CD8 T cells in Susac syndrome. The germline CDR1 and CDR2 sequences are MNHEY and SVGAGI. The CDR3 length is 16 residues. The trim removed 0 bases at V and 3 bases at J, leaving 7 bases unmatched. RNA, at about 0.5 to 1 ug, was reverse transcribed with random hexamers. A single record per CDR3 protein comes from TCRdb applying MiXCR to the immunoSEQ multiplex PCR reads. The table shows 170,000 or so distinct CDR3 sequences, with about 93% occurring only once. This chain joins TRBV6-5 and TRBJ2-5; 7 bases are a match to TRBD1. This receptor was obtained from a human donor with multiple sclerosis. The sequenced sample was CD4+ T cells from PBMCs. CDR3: CASSYSIQGTEETQYF. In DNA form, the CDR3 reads TGTGCCAGCAGTTACTCGATACAGGGGACCGAAGAGACCCAGTACTTC.